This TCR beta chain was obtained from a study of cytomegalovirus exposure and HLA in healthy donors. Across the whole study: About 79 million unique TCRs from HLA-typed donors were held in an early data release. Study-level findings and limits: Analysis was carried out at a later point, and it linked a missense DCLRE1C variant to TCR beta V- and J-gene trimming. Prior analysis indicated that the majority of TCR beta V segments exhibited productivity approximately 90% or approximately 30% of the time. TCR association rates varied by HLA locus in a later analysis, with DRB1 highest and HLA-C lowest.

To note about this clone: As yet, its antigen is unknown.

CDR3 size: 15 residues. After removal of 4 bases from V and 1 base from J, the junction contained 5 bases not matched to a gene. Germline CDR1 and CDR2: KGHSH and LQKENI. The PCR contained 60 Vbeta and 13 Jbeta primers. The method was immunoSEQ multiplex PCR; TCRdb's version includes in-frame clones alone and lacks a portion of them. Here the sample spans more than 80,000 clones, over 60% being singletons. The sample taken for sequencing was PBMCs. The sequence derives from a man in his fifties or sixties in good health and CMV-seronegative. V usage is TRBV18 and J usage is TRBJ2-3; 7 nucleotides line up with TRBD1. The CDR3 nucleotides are TGTGCCAGCTCACGGGACAGCGTCCGCACAGATACGCAGTATTTT. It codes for CASSRDSVRTDTQYF.